This TCR beta chain was identified in a study of CD8 T cells in ankylosing spondylitis. General study findings and limits: Peripheral blood held disease-linked clones only at relatively low frequency, and these were CD8+. Reactive arthritis synovial fluid and blood previously showed some of these motif variants.

CDR1 MNHEY and CDR2 SMNVEV come from the germline V gene (reference sequence). The CDR3 length is 12 residues. V lost 6 bases to trimming and J lost 10 bases, with 15 bases between them. This clonotype was detected once. Its antigen is not identified. TCRdb re-derived calls from the 5' RACE reads in MiXCR, one entry per CDR3 protein. The sample has 150,000 or so distinct CDR3 sequences; roughly 30% are singletons. This clonotype was sampled from a male donor with ankylosing spondylitis. The sequenced sample consisted of synovial fluid, either unsorted or a sorted T cell fraction (not recorded which). The V and J genes are TRBV27 and TRBJ1-1; weak D call: TRBD1 (5 bases). The CDR3 coding sequence is TGTGCCAGCAGCCCCAGTGGGGGTTTAGCTTTCTTT. Translation gives CASSPSGGLAFF.